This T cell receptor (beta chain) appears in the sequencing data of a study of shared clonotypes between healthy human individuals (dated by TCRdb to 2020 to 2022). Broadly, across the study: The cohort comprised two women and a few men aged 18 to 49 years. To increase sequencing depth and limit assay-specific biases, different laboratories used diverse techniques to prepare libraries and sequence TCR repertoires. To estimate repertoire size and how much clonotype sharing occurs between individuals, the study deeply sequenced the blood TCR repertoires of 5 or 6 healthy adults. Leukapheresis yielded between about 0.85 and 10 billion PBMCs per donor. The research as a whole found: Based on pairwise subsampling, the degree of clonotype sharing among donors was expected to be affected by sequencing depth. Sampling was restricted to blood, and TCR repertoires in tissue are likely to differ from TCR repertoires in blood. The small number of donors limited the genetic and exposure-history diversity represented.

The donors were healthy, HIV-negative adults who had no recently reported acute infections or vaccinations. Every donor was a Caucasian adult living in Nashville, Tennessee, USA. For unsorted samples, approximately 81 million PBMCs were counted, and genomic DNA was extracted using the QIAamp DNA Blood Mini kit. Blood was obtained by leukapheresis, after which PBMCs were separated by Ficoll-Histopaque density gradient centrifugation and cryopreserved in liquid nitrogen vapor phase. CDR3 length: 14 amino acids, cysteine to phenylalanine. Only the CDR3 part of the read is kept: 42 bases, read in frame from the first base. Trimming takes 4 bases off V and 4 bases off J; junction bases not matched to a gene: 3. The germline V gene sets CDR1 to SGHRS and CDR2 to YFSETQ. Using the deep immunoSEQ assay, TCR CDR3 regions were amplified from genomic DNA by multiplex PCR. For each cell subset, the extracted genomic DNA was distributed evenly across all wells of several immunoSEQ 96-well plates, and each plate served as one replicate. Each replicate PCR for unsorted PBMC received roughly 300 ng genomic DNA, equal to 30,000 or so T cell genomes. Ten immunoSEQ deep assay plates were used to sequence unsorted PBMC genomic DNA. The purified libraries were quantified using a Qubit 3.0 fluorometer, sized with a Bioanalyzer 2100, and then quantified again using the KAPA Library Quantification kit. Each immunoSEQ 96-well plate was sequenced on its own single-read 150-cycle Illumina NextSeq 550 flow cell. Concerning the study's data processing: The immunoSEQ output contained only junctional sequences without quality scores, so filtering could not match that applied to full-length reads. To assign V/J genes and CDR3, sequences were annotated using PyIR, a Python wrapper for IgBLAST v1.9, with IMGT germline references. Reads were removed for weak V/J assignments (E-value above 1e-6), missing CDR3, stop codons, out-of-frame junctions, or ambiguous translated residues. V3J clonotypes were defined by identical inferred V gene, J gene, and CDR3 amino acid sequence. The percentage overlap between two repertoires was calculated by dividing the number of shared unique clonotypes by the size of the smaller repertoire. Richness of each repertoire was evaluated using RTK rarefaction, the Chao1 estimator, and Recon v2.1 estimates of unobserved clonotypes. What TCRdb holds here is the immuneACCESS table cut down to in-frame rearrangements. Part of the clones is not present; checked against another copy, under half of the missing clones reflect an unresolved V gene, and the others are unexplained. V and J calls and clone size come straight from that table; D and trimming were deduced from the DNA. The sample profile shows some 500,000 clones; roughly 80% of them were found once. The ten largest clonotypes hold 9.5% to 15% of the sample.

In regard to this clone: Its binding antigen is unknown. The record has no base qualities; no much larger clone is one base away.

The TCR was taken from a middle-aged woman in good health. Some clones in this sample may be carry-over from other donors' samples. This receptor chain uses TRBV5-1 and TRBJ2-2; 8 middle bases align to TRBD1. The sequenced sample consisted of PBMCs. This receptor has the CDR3 CASSTGQGTGELFF. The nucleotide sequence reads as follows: TGCGCCAGCAGCACCGGACAGGGCACCGGGGAGCTGTTTTTT.